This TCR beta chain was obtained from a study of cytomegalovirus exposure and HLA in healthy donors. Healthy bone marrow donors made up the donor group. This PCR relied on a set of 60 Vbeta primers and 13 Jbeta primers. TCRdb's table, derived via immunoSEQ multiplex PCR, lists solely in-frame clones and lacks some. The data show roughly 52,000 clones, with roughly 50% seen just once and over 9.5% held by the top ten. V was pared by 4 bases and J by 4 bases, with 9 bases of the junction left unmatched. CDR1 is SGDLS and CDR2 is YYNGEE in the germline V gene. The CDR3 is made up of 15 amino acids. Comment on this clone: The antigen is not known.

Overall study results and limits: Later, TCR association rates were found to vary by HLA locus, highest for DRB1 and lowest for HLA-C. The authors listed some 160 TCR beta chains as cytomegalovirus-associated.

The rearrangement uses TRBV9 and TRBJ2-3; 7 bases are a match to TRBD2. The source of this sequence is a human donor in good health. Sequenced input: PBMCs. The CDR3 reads CASSRRGGEADTQYF. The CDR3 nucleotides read TGTGCCAGCAGCCGACGCGGGGGAGAGGCAGATACGCAGTATTTT.